The 9 T cell receptor beta chains presented below share a single source sample, sequenced in a study of blood T cell repertoires in COVID-19. Data came from immunoSEQ multiplex PCR; TCRdb stores just in-frame clones and leaves some out. The sample has 3,000 to 4,000 clones; approximately 91% are singletons. Specimen: peripheral blood. The receptors were sampled from a man aged 45-65 years with active COVID-19.

This sequence joins TRBV19 and TRBJ2-7; 7 bases map to TRBD1. The ends lost 8 bases at V and 4 bases at J; junction bases unmatched: 14. Germline CDR1 and CDR2: LNHDA and SQIVND (reference sequence). The CDR3 has 15 residues. DNA of the CDR3: TGTGCCAGTCCCGTGGGACAGCACCCCTTATACGAGCAGTACTTC. Translated, it gives CASPVGQHPLYEQYF.

This chain connects TRBV28 to TRBJ2-7, with TRBD1 matching 9 bases. Losses at the gene ends were 4 bases for V and 4 bases for J; bases not matched to a gene: 5. In germline, CDR1 is MDHEN, CDR2 SYDVKM. The CDR3 has 14 amino acids. The CDR3 spells CASSSGTGWYEQYF. DNA of the CDR3: TGTGCCAGCAGTTCCGGGACAGGGTGGTACGAGCAGTACTTC.

The rearrangement uses TRBV4-3 and TRBJ2-2; no reliable D call. CDR1 and CDR2 from the germline V gene are LGHNA and YSLEER. V was trimmed by 3 bases and J by 1 base, leaving 9 bases between them. The CDR3 sequence is 15 residues long. This CDR3 reads CASSQQDVNTGELFF. CDR3 DNA sequence: TGCGCCAGCAGCCAGCAGGATGTGAACACCGGGGAGCTGTTTTTT.

The V call is TRBV7-3, the J call TRBJ2-3, with 9 positions matching TRBD1. Germline CDR1 is SGHTA and CDR2 is FQGTGA. The CDR3 covers 15 residues. The trim removed 5 bases at V and 4 bases at J, leaving 7 bases unmatched. CDR3 in DNA: TGTGCCAGCAGCCCGGGACAGGGACTTTCAGATACGCAGTATTTT. It specifies CASSPGQGLSDTQYF.

The table lists this clone with a count of one. The chain has TRBV6-2 or TRBV6-3 and TRBJ2-1, with a tentative D call TRBD2 (6 bases). Germline CDR1 reads MNHEY; CDR2 reads SVGEGT. This CDR3 contains 13 residues. V lost 0 bases to trimming and J lost 7 bases, with 7 bases between them. CDR3 in DNA: TGTGCCAGCAGTTACTCTAGCGGTAATGAGCAGTTCTTC. Protein sequence: CASSYSSGNEQFF.

The chain combines TRBV11-2 with TRBJ1-6; 8 bases align to TRBD1. The CDR3 has 15 amino acids. Germline CDR1 SGHAT, CDR2 FQNNGV. V gave up 3 bases and J gave up 5 bases; unmatched junction bases: 3. Here the CDR3 DNA reads TGTGCCAGCAGCTTGACAGGGGTAGATAATTCACCCCTCCACTTT. Residues: CASSLTGVDNSPLHF.

The rearrangement links TRBV30 to TRBJ1-4; TRBD1 agrees at 10 bases. Germline V gene sequence: CDR1 GTSNPN, CDR2 SVGIG (reference sequence). The ends lost 2 bases at V and 5 bases at J; junction bases unmatched: 11. The CDR3 loop spans 17 amino acids. The CDR3 sequence: CAWSYPQTGGLNEKLFF. For the CDR3, the DNA is TGTGCCTGGAGTTACCCCCAGACAGGGGGCTTAAATGAAAAACTGTTTTTT.

The V and J genes are TRBV14 and TRBJ2-5; TRBD2 matches 7 bases. The CDR3 consists of 15 residues. Trimming at V came to 3 bases and at J to 5 bases, leaving 9 bases not matched to a gene. Per the germline V gene, CDR1 is SGHDN and CDR2 is FVKESK. CDR3 protein: CASSQGGRRDETQYF. For the CDR3, the DNA is TGTGCCAGCAGCCAGGGCGGGAGACGGGACGAGACCCAGTACTTC.

This clone has more than one count but fewer than ten. The CDR3 nucleotides are TGTGCCAGCTATATAGCGGGAAGTAGCACAGATACGCAGTATTTT. Translating gives CASYIAGSSTDTQYF. This chain links TRBV5-4 with TRBJ2-3; TRBD2 matches at 8 bases. CDR1 and CDR2 from the germline V gene are SGHNT and YYREEE (reference sequence). With V trimmed by 7 bases and J by 0 bases, 7 bases remained unmatched. This CDR3 has 15 amino acids.